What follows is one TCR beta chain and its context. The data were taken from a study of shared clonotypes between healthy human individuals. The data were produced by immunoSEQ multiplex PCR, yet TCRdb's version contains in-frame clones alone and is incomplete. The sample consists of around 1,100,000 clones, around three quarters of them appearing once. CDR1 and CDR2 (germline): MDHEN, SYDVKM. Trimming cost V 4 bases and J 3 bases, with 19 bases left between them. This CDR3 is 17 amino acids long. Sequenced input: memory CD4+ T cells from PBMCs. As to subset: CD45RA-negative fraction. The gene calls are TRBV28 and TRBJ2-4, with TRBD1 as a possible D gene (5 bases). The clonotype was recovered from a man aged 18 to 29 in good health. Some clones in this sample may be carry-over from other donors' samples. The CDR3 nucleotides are TGTGCCAGCAGTTCCCATGGGGCAGGCTGGGACAAAAACATTCAGTACTTC. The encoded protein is CASSSHGAGWDKNIQYF.